Listed below are T cell receptor beta chains from one sample, sequenced in a study of T cell responses to AZD1222 COVID-19 vaccine. TCRdb's table, derived via immunoSEQ multiplex PCR, lists solely in-frame clones and lacks some. The repertoire holds about 150,000 clones, with roughly nine tenths as singletons. Source: peripheral blood, taken after recovery from COVID-19. The source of these receptors is an adult who had recovered from COVID-19. The CDR3 runs from the conserved cysteine through the conserved F or W. The D gene is left open where the match is weak. Clone size appears in some rows only: once, few, many, or a class for an expanded clone.

>TRBJ2-7|TRBV7-8|.|many
TGTGCCAGCAGCTTAGCGGTTGCCAGAACCTACGAGCAGTACTTC
CASSLAVARTYEQYF
>TRBJ1-4|TRBV5-5|.|.
TGTGCCAGCAGCCTGGGGGCAACTAATGAAAAACTGTTTTTT
CASSLGATNEKLFF
>TRBJ1-2|TRBV7-3|.|.
TGTGCCAGCAGCCCATACCCCAGGGGCAACTATGGCTACACCTTC
CASSPYPRGNYGYTF
>TRBJ2-3|TRBV5-4|.|.
TGTGCCAGCAGCTTGGGGGGGCCCTCGAGGGATACGCAGTATTTT
CASSLGGPSRDTQYF
>TRBJ2-1|TRBV5-1|.|.
TGCGCCAGCAGCGCTCCGTCGGGCGAGCAGTTCTTC
CASSAPSGEQFF
>TRBJ1-1|TRBV5-1|.|.
TGCGCCAGCAGCATGGGACCTCTGAAGGACACTGAAGCTTTCTTT
CASSMGPLKDTEAFF
>TRBJ1-1|TRBV11-3|.|.
TGTGCCAGCAGCTTAGAGGGGACCTCGAACACTGAAGCTTTCTTT
CASSLEGTSNTEAFF
>TRBJ2-7|TRBV29-1|.|.
TGCAGCGCAGCAGGGGCCGCCTACGAGCAGTACTTC
CSAAGAAYEQYF
>TRBJ2-7|TRBV3-1/TRBV3-2|.|.
TGTGCCAGCGCCGAGAGGGATTCTCACTACGAGCAGTACTTC
CASAERDSHYEQYF
>TRBJ1-1|TRBV13|.|.
TGTGCCAGCAGTCTGGCCGACATTGAAGCTTTCTTT
CASSLADIEAFF
>TRBJ2-3|TRBV3-1/TRBV3-2|.|.
TGTGCCAGCAGCCAAGAGTGGGGGGATCGTAGCACAGATACGCAGTATTTT
CASSQEWGDRSTDTQYF
>TRBJ1-2|TRBV11-2|.|.
TGTGCCAGCAGCTTATTTCGAGGGACTGGCTACACCTTC
CASSLFRGTGYTF
>TRBJ1-4|TRBV5-1|.|.
TGCGCCAGCAGCTTGGCCCGGCCACCTGGAACTAATGAAAAACTGTTTTTT
CASSLARPPGTNEKLFF
>TRBJ1-2|TRBV2|.|.
TGTGCCGCAGGGAGGGGCGGAGGCTACACCTTC
CAAGRGGGYTF
>TRBJ1-5|TRBV3-1/TRBV3-2|.|.
TGTGCCAGCAGCCAAGCCGGGACTACCCAGCATTTT
CASSQAGTTQHF
>TRBJ2-3|TRBV10-3|.|.
TGTGCCATCAGGGGGTCGTTTAGCACAGATACGCAGTATTTT
CAIRGSFSTDTQYF
>TRBJ2-3|TRBV5-6|TRBD1|.
TGTGCCAGCAGCTTGGTGCTAACCGGGACAGGGAGAGATGATACGCAGTATTTT
CASSLVLTGTGRDDTQYF
>TRBJ2-2|TRBV5-1|.|.
TGCGCCAGCAGCTTGGAGGCGTTCGGCGGGGAGCTGTTTTTT
CASSLEAFGGELFF
>TRBJ2-6|TRBV7-9|.|.
TGTGCCAGCAGCTTACCAGGGGACTCCTCTGGGGCCAACGTCCTGACTTTC
CASSLPGDSSGANVLTF
>TRBJ1-2|TRBV10-3|TRBD1|.
TGTGCCATACGTGCCGGGACAGGAGGATACTATGGCTACACCTTC
CAIRAGTGGYYGYTF
>TRBJ1-2|TRBV28|TRBD1|.
TGTGCCAGCAGTCCCTGGACAGGGGGAAACTATGGCTACACCTTC
CASSPWTGGNYGYTF
>TRBJ1-2|TRBV10-1|.|.
TGCGCCAGCAGTGAGTCGCCTAACTATGGCTACACCTTC
CASSESPNYGYTF
>TRBJ1-5|TRBV2|.|.
TGTGCCAGCAGTGGGGACGGCAACAATCAGCCCCAGCATTTT
CASSGDGNNQPQHF
>TRBJ1-1|TRBV6-5|.|.
TGTGCCAGCAACGTTGGGGGTTTTGAAGCTTTCTTT
CASNVGGFEAFF
>TRBJ2-5|TRBV19|.|.
TGTGCCAGTAGTTTTCCAGGGAAAGAGACCCAGTACTTC
CASSFPGKETQYF
>TRBJ2-5|TRBV11-2|TRBD2|.
TGTGCCAGCAGCTCGGCGGGCGGGAGTAGGGAGACCCAGTACTTC
CASSSAGGSRETQYF
>TRBJ1-2|TRBV19|.|.
TGTGCCAGTACCGCACGGGGAGGGTTTGGCTACACCTTC
CASTARGGFGYTF
>TRBJ1-1|TRBV2|.|.
TGTGCCAGCAGCCCGACAGCAAACACTGAAGCTTTCTTT
CASSPTANTEAFF
>TRBJ1-1|TRBV2|.|.
TGTGCCAGCAGGACCCGGGACACCGGGCGGGGGGCTTTCTTT
CASRTRDTGRGAFF
>TRBJ2-3|TRBV4-3|.|once
TGCGCCAGCAGCCAAGAGTCAAGCAATACGCAGTATTTT
CASSQESSNTQYF
>TRBJ1-2|TRBV28|TRBD1|.
TGTGCCAGCAGGTCGACAGGGACCTACTATGGCTACACCTTC
CASRSTGTYYGYTF
>TRBJ1-1|TRBV6-1|.|.
TGTGCCAGCAGTGATCGAGGAGAGGTAACTGAAGCTTTCTTT
CASSDRGEVTEAFF
>TRBJ1-6|TRBV4-3|TRBD1|.
TGCGCCAGCAGCCAAGAAGTGGACAGGAGTTACTCACCCCTCCACTTT
CASSQEVDRSYSPLHF
>TRBJ2-1|TRBV12-3/TRBV12-4|.|.
TGTGCCAGCAGTTTAGCAGGGGGCAATGAGCAGTTCTTC
CASSLAGGNEQFF
>TRBJ1-2|TRBV13|TRBD1|.
TGTGCCAGCAGCTTAGGCCTTGGACAGGGCTATGGCTACACCTTC
CASSLGLGQGYGYTF
>TRBJ1-2|TRBV23-1|.|.
TGCGCCAGTAAAATAAGGGGGGAGGGCTTCTATGGCTACACCTTC
CASKIRGEGFYGYTF
>TRBJ2-1|TRBV12-3/TRBV12-4|TRBD1|.
TGTGCCAGCAGTTTTACCCCGGGACAGGGAACGATCTTC
CASSFTPGQGTIF
>TRBJ2-1|TRBV29-1|TRBD2|.
TGCAGCGTCGGGCTAGCGGGACTGGAGCAGTTCTTC
CSVGLAGLEQFF
>TRBJ1-1|TRBV7-2|.|.
TGTGCCAGCAGCTCGTGGACCGACTTGGGCACTGAAGCTTTCTTT
CASSSWTDLGTEAFF
>TRBJ1-3|TRBV1|.|.
TGCACCAGCAGCCAAGGTAGAAACACCATATATTTT
CTSSQGRNTIYF
>TRBJ1-2|TRBV9|.|.
TGTGCCAGCAGCGTAGCTCTTGGTCGAGGCTATGGCTACACCTTC
CASSVALGRGYGYTF
>TRBJ2-7|TRBV28|TRBD2|.
TGTGCCAGCCTTCATAGCGGGAGGGCCTTCTACGAGCAGTACTTC
CASLHSGRAFYEQYF